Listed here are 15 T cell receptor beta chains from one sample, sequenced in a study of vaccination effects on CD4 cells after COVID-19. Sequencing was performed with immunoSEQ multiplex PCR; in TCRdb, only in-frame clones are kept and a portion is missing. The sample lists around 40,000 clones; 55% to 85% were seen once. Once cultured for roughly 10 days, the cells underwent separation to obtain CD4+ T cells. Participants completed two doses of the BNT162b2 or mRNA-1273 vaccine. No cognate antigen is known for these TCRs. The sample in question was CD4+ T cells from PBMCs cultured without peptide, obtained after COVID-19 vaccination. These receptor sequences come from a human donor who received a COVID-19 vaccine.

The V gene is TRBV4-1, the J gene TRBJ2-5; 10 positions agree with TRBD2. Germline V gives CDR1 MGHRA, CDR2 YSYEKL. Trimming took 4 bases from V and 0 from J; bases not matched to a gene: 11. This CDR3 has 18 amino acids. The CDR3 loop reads CASSPWGPGTSDQETQYF. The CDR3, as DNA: TGCGCCAGCAGCCCCTGGGGGCCCGGGACTAGCGACCAAGAGACCCAGTACTTC.

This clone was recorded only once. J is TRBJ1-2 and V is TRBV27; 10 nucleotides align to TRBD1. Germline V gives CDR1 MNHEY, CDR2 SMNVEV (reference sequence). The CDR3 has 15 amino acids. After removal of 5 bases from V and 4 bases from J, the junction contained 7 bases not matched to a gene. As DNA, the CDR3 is TGTGCCAGCAGTCAGGGCGGGACAGGGGCCTATGGCTACACCTTC. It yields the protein CASSQGGTGAYGYTF.

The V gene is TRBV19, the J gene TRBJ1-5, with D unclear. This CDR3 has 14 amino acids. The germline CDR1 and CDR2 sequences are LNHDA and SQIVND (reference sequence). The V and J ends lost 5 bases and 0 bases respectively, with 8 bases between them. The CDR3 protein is CASSATGSNQPQHF. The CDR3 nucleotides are TGTGCCAGTAGTGCTACCGGTAGCAATCAGCCCCAGCATTTT.

CDR3 loop: CASSQVSGLGNEQFF. The CDR3 nucleotides are TGCGCCAGCAGCCAAGTATCAGGGTTGGGCAATGAGCAGTTCTTC. V gene TRBV4-1 combines with J gene TRBJ2-1, with D possibly TRBD1 on 5 matching bases. CDR3 length: 15 amino acids. Germline lookup yields CDR1 MGHRA and CDR2 YSYEKL. Trimming removed 1 base at V and 6 bases at J, with 13 bases between.

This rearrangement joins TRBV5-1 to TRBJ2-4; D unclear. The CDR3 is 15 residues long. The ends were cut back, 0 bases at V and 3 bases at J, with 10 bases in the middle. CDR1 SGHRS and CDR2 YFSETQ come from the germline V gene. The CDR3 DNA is TGCGCCAGCAGCTTGGGGACGCTGGGCAAAAACATTCAGTACTTC. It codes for CASSLGTLGKNIQYF.

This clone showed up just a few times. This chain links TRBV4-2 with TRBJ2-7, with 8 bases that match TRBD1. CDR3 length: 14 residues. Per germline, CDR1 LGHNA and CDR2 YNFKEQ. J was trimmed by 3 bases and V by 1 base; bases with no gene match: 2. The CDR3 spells CASSQGTGYYEQYF. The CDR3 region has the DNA TGTGCCAGCAGCCAAGGGACAGGGTACTACGAGCAGTACTTC.

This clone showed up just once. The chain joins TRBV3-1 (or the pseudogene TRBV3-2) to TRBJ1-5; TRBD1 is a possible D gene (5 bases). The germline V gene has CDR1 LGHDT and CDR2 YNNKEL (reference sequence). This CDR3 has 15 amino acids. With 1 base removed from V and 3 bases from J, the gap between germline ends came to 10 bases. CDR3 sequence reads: CASSQGRDFNQPQHF. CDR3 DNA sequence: TGTGCCAGCAGCCAAGGCCGGGACTTCAATCAGCCCCAGCATTTT.

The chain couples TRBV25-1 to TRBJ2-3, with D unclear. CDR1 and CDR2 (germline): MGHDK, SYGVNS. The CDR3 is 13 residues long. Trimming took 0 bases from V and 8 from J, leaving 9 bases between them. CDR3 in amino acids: CASSEYSSGTQYF. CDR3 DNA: TGTGCCAGCAGTGAATATTCGAGTGGTACGCAGTATTTT.

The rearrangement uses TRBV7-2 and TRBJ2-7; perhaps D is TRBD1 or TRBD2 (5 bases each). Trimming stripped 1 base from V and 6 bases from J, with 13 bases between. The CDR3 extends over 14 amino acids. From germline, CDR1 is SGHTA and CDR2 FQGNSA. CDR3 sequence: CASSLVPGTGEQYF. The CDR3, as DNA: TGTGCCAGCAGCTTAGTCCCAGGGACGGGCGAGCAGTACTTC. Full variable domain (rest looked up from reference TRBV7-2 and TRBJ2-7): GAGVSQSPSNKVTEKGKDVELRCDPISGHTALYWYRQSLGQGLEFLIYFQGNSAPDKSGLPSDRFSAERTGGSVSTLTIQRTQQEDSAVYLCASSLVPGTGEQYFGPGTRLTVT.

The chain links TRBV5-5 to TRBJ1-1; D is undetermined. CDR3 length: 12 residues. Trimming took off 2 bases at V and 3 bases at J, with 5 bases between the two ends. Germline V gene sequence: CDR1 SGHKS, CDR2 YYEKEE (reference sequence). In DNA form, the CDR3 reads TGTGCCAGCAGCTTTGACCACACTGAAGCTTTCTTT. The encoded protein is CASSFDHTEAFF.

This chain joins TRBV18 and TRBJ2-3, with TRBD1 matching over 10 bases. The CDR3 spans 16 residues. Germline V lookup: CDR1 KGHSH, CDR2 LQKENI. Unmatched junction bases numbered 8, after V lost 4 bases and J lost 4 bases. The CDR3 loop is CASSRSGTGVPDTQYF. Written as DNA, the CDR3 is TGTGCCAGCTCACGGTCCGGGACAGGGGTCCCAGATACGCAGTATTTT.

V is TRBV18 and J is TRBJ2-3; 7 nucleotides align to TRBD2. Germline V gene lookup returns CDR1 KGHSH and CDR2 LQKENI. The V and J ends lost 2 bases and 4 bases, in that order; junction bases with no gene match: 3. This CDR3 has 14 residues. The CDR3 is CASSPAGEADTQYF. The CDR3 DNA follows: TGTGCCAGCTCACCAGCGGGGGAAGCAGATACGCAGTATTTT.

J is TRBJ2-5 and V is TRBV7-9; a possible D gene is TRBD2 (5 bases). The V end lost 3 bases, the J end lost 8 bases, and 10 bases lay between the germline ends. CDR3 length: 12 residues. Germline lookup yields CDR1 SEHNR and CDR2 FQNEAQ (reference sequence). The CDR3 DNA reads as TGTGCCAGCAGCTTGCTCGGGGAAACCCAGTACTTC. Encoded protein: CASSLLGETQYF.

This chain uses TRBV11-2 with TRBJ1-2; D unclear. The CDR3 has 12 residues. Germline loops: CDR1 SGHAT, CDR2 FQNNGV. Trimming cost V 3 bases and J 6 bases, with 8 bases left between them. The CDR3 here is CASSFIGNGYTF. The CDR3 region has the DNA TGTGCCAGCAGCTTTATTGGGAATGGCTACACCTTC.

DNA for the CDR3: TGTGCCTGGAGTACATCTTACAGTAACACTGAAGCTTTCTTT. This gives the protein CAWSTSYSNTEAFF. The rearrangement links TRBV30 to TRBJ1-1; D ambiguous. Between the trimmed V and J ends, which lost 2 bases and 2 bases, there was a span of 12 bases. Germline CDR1 reads GTSNPN; CDR2 reads SVGIG (reference sequence). This CDR3 is 14 amino acids long. Variable domain in full (rest from reference TRBV30 and TRBJ1-1): SQTIHQWPATLVQPVGSPLSLECTVEGTSNPNLYWYRQAAGRGLQLLFYSVGIGQISSEVPQNLSASRPQDRQFILSSKKLLLSDSGFYLCAWSTSYSNTEAFFGQGTRLTVV.